The rows below give T cell receptor beta chains drawn from one sample of a study of shared T cell receptors in the human thymus. The assay was immunoSEQ multiplex PCR, and TCRdb's table has in-frame clones only and misses some. This sample has about 730,000 clones; approximately 85% occur once, and the top ten carry roughly 0.01%. This sample also belongs to another study, concerning human thymus T cells.

The source material was thymocytes. These receptors were taken from a girl less than two years old with a congenital heart defect. CDR3s include the opening cysteine and the closing phenylalanine or tryptophan. Fields, in order: J gene, D gene, V gene, clone size, CDR3 DNA, CDR3 protein. The D gene is left open where the match is weak. The listing skips clone size in some rows; elsewhere it reads once, few, many or a size class.

>TRBJ1-5|TRBD1|TRBV6-5|.
TGTGCCAGTAGGGGACAGAGACTTGATCAGCCCCAGCATTTT
CASRGQRLDQPQHF
>TRBJ1-6|.|TRBV6-6|.
TGTGCCAGCAGTTACGTGGAGGGATTACATAATTCACCCCTCCACTTT
CASSYVEGLHNSPLHF
>TRBJ2-1|TRBD1|TRBV25-1|.
TGTGCCAGCAGTGAATTGGGGACAGGGGGCGGGTTTTACAATGAGCAGTTCTTC
CASSELGTGGGFYNEQFF
>TRBJ2-7|TRBD1|TRBV27|.
TGTGCCAGCAGTCCGGACAGGGATCAAAGGGAGCAGTACTTC
CASSPDRDQREQYF
>TRBJ1-5|.|TRBV5-5|.
TGTGCCAGCAGCTTCCCAGGCACAAATCAGCCCCAGCATTTT
CASSFPGTNQPQHF
>TRBJ1-2|TRBD1|TRBV19|.
TGTGCCAGTAGTATAGGGGGACAGGGAAACTATGGCTACACCTTC
CASSIGGQGNYGYTF
>TRBJ2-5|.|TRBV7-2|.
TGTGCCAGCAGCTTTGGGCACCCAAGGGGGACCCAGTACTTC
CASSFGHPRGTQYF
>TRBJ2-5|TRBD1|TRBV12-5|.
TGTGCTAGTGGTTTAGCAATCGATTCTTCGGGACAGTACCAAGAGACCCAGTACTTC
CASGLAIDSSGQYQETQYF
>TRBJ2-5|TRBD2|TRBV11-3|.
TGTGCCAGCAGCTTAGAACAAGCGGGACTAGCGGGGGGGTATGGGGAGACCCAGTACTTC
CASSLEQAGLAGGYGETQYF
>TRBJ1-1|.|TRBV6-1|.
TGTGCCAGCAGTGAAAAGAGTTGGCAGGGCATGAACACTGAAGCTTTCTTT
CASSEKSWQGMNTEAFF
>TRBJ1-2|.|TRBV4-1|.
TGCGCCAGCAGCCAAAGCCTAAGGAGGGGAAGATGGTTCTTAGGCTACACCTTC
CASSQSLRRGRWFLGYTF
>TRBJ1-2|.|TRBV28|.
TGTGCCAGCAGTTTATCACCGGTCGGTCTAGCTAACTATGGCTACACCTTC
CASSLSPVGLANYGYTF
>TRBJ1-1|.|TRBV19|.
TGTGCCAGTAGGCACGGGGAACAGACCTTTTGGAAAGGCATGAACACTGAAGCTTTCTTT
CASRHGEQTFWKGMNTEAFF
>TRBJ2-1|TRBD2|TRBV9|few
TGTGCCAGCAGTGATGGACTAGCCCTTGAGCAGTTCTTC
CASSDGLALEQFF
>TRBJ1-4|.|TRBV5-6|few
TGTGCCAGCAGCTTGATGGGGGCCGAAGTAGAAAAACTGTTTTTT
CASSLMGAEVEKLFF
>TRBJ1-1|.|TRBV5-1|.
TGCGCCAGCAGCTTGGCCAGGGGAGGGAGGACTGAAGCTTTCTTT
CASSLARGGRTEAFF
>TRBJ2-7|TRBD2|TRBV5-6|.
TGTGCCAGCAGCTGGGCGGGACTAGCGGGGGGGGTCTCCTACGAGCAGTACTTC
CASSWAGLAGGVSYEQYF
>TRBJ1-2|.|TRBV5-6|.
TGTGCCAGCAGCTGGACTCTCGCCTATGGCTACACCTTC
CASSWTLAYGYTF
>TRBJ2-3|TRBD2|TRBV28|.
TGTGCCAGCAGTAGACTATTAGTAGCGGGGGAGGGGCAGTATTTT
CASSRLLVAGEGQYF
>TRBJ2-5|.|TRBV6-1|.
TGTGCCAGCAGTGAAGATGGGCAGCCAGTCCAAGAGACCCAGTACTTC
CASSEDGQPVQETQYF
>TRBJ2-6|TRBD1|TRBV28|once
TGTGCCAGCATTCGACAGGGCACAATTTCCTCTGGGGCCAACGTCCTGACTTTC
CASIRQGTISSGANVLTF
>TRBJ1-2|TRBD1|TRBV29-1|.
TGCAGCGTTGTTCACCCCGTGAGACAGGGAGAAGAATATGGCTACACCTTC
CSVVHPVRQGEEYGYTF
>TRBJ1-2|TRBD1|TRBV28|.
TGTGCCAGCAGTTCCAACCCCCGGACAGGGAGTTCTGGCTACACCTTC
CASSSNPRTGSSGYTF
>TRBJ1-1|.|TRBV29-1|.
TGCAGCGTTCAAACCGTGACAGGCGAGAACACTGAAGCTTTCTTT
CSVQTVTGENTEAFF
>TRBJ2-7|.|TRBV5-1|.
TGCGCCAGCAGCTCCTCGTGGGGCCAAGTAGACGAGCAGTACTTC
CASSSSWGQVDEQYF
>TRBJ1-4|.|TRBV6-5|.
TGTGCCAGCAGTCCGCAGGGTGGTTACGAAAAACTGTTTTTT
CASSPQGGYEKLFF
>TRBJ2-3|.|TRBV6-5|.
TGTGCCAGCAGTCCCCAGGCAGATACGCAGTATTTT
CASSPQADTQYF
>TRBJ2-1|TRBD2|TRBV6-5|.
TGTGCCAGCAGTTACGGGACTAGCGGGGTCTTGGAGCAGTTCTTC
CASSYGTSGVLEQFF
>TRBJ2-7|.|TRBV14|.
TGTGCCAGCAGCCAAGTATCCGGGGGCTACGAGCAGTACTTC
CASSQVSGGYEQYF
>TRBJ1-1|.|TRBV4-1|.
TGCGCCAGCAGCCAGATCAGGGTGCGGACTGAAGCTTTCTTT
CASSQIRVRTEAFF
>TRBJ2-7|TRBD1|TRBV5-5|.
TGTGCCAGCAGCCAGGACAGGGAACGGTCCTACGAGCAGTACTTC
CASSQDRERSYEQYF
>TRBJ1-2|.|TRBV7-2|.
TGTGCCAGCAGCCCGAGGGGCGGGGGGCCCAACTATGGCTACACCTTC
CASSPRGGGPNYGYTF
>TRBJ2-7|TRBD1|TRBV28|.
TGTGCCAGCAGCCCGATACGGACAGGGGGAAGCGAGCAGTACTTC
CASSPIRTGGSEQYF
>TRBJ1-2|.|TRBV30|once
TGTGCCTGGCGTGGTATAGGGGGTAAAGGTGGCTACACCTTC
CAWRGIGGKGGYTF
>TRBJ1-2|.|TRBV27|.
TGTGCCAGCAGTTTAGTACAGGGCGTGGGCTATGGCTACACCTTC
CASSLVQGVGYGYTF
>TRBJ2-7|.|TRBV28|.
TGTGCCAGCAGTTACCGGACACTGTACGAGCAGTACTTC
CASSYRTLYEQYF
>TRBJ1-2|TRBD1|TRBV10-3|once
TGTGCCATCATGCAGGGGGGCTATGGCTACACCTTC
CAIMQGGYGYTF
>TRBJ1-1|.|TRBV9|.
TGTGCCAGCAGCGTAGCCCGGGACACTGAAGCTTTCTTT
CASSVARDTEAFF
>TRBJ1-2|TRBD1|TRBV5-1|.
TGCGCCAGTCACAGGGGTTATATGAAGTTTGGCTACACCTTC
CASHRGYMKFGYTF
>TRBJ2-7|TRBD1|TRBV7-9|.
TGTGCCAGCAGCTCCCGGGACAGGGTGATTCCTGGAGGCTACGAGCAGTACTTC
CASSSRDRVIPGGYEQYF
>TRBJ1-1|.|TRBV2|.
TGTGCCAGCAGTAGGGACCCTGACAGGATACGACGAGGGGACACTGAAGCTTTCTTT
CASSRDPDRIRRGDTEAFF
>TRBJ1-1|.|TRBV13|.
TGTGCCAGCAGCTTCCCCACAGGGTGTACTGAAGCTTTCTTT
CASSFPTGCTEAFF
>TRBJ2-3|TRBD1|TRBV6-4|.
TGTGCCAGCAGTGACCTAAGGACAGGGACAATTCAGGGTCCTTACACAGATACGCAGTATTTT
CASSDLRTGTIQGPYTDTQYF
>TRBJ1-1|.|TRBV28|.
TGTGCCAGCAGACAAAGCGGAGGGATTCTGAACACTGAAGCTTTCTTT
CASRQSGGILNTEAFF
>TRBJ1-2|.|TRBV15|.
TGTGCCACCAGCTCGGGTTGGGGCTACACCTTC
CATSSGWGYTF
>TRBJ2-7|TRBD2|TRBV28|.
TGTGCCAGCAGTTTGTGGACTAGGTCCTACGAGCAGTACTTC
CASSLWTRSYEQYF
>TRBJ2-1|TRBD1|TRBV4-1|.
TGCGCCAGCAGCCAATCAGGGGGCCGCAATATCAATGAGCAGTTCTTC
CASSQSGGRNINEQFF
>TRBJ2-5|TRBD1|TRBV5-1|.
TGCGCCAGCAGCTTGGTACAGGGGGAAGAGACCCAGTACTTC
CASSLVQGEETQYF
>TRBJ1-2|.|TRBV27|.
TGTGCCAGCAGCCCAACTTTTGTACAGGGTAGGTCTGGCTACACCTTC
CASSPTFVQGRSGYTF
>TRBJ1-1|.|TRBV28|.
TGTGCCAGCAGGGTGAGGGACACTGAAGCTTTCTTT
CASRVRDTEAFF
>TRBJ2-7|TRBD2|TRBV4-1|.
TGCGCCAGCAGCCAACGGGGGGTCGGGTACGAGCAGTACTTC
CASSQRGVGYEQYF
>TRBJ2-1|TRBD2|TRBV5-1|.
TGCGCCAGCACCTGGATAGCGGGGGAGCAGTTCTTC
CASTWIAGEQFF
>TRBJ1-4|.|TRBV28|few
TGTGCCAGCAGTTTGGGCCGAGCTAAAAATGAAAAACTGTTTTTT
CASSLGRAKNEKLFF
>TRBJ1-1|.|TRBV4-3|once
TGCGCCAGCAGCCAAGAACAGGGCCTCAACACTGAAGCTTTCTTT
CASSQEQGLNTEAFF
>TRBJ1-2|TRBD1|TRBV2|.
TGTGCCAGCAGCGATAGGGACAGGGGGCAGGATAACTATGGCTACACCTTC
CASSDRDRGQDNYGYTF